The sequence of this TCR beta chain was determined in a study of blood T cell repertoires in COVID-19 (dated by TCRdb to about 2020). Regarding the complete study: Samples from collaborators originated in the United States, Italy and Spain and spanned both the acute and convalescent phases of COVID-19. The prospective study material was composed of cDNA or gDNA derived from T cells, B-cell-depleted T cells, or PBMCs. Deeply sampled blood TCRbeta repertoires from subjects exposed to, actively infected with, or recovered from COVID-19 were included in the dataset. The repertoires were released in a freely available public database intended as a resource for research on the immune response to SARS-CoV-2. The samples were drawn from the first 160 participants of the ongoing ImmuneRACE study and from over 950 subjects provided by 6 global collaborators. Nearly every sample came with metadata listing a de-identified subject ID, COVID-19 status, age in years and sex. Where available, HLA class I and class II types were taken from metadata supplied by the sample provider and were not determined by assay-based typing.

Collaborating institutions collected whole blood in K2EDTA tubes following their own protocols. For TCRbeta analysis, collaborators shipped samples in one of three forms: frozen whole blood, isolated PBMCs, or DNA extracted from either of those sample types. In the case of this clone: Its antigen remains unidentified. No quality values exist for individual bases; no much larger clone is one base distant.

The immunoSEQ Assay, a bias-controlled multiplex PCR, was used to amplify TCRbeta CDR3 regions from genomic DNA. The original methods were these. Nucleated cell counts per sample were estimated from amplification of reference gene primers within the assay. To quantify the absolute abundance of each unique TCRbeta CDR3 rearrangement, sequence reads were collapsed and filtered. For each sample, productive Simpson clonality was calculated as the square root of Simpson's diversity index across productive rearrangements. Here the immuneACCESS table is served through TCRdb, limited to in-frame sequences with V and J called. Missing clones are a known gap in these copies; in checked studies unresolved V genes cover under half, and the rest lacks a known reason. V, J and clone size are those of that table, while D and trimming were read from the DNA. The sample table holds over 200,000 clones, of which more than 75% were seen once. Together, the top ten hold 2% to 2.5% of the sample.

The research as a whole found: The quantity of clinical and demographic metadata differed by source and by participant and was supplied without curation.

Per the germline V gene (reference sequence), LNHDA is the CDR1 and SQIVND is the CDR2. Trimming takes 6 bases off V and 7 bases off J; junction bases not matched to a gene: 6. The CDR3 spans 13 residues, from the cysteine through the phenylalanine. The kept DNA is CDR3 alone, 39 bases in frame from the first base. Sequences were obtained from peripheral blood. This clonotype originated in a woman aged 50 to 65 with acute or convalescent COVID-19. The chain was built from TRBV19 and TRBJ1-1; TRBD1 lines up with 9 middle nucleotides. The CDR3 protein is CASRGDREREAFF. The nucleotide sequence reads TGTGCCAGTAGGGGGGACAGGGAGCGTGAAGCTTTCTTT.